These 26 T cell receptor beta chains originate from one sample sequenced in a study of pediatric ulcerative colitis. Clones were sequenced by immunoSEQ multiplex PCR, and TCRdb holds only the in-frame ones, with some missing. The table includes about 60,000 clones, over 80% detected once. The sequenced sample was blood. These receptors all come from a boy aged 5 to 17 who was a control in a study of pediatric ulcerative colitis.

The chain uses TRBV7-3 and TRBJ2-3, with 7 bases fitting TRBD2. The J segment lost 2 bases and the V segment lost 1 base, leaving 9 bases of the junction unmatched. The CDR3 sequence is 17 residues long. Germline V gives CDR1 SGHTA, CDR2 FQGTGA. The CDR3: CASSLINTGTNTDTQYF. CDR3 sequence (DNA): TGTGCCAGCAGCTTAATAAACACCGGGACTAACACAGATACGCAGTATTTT.

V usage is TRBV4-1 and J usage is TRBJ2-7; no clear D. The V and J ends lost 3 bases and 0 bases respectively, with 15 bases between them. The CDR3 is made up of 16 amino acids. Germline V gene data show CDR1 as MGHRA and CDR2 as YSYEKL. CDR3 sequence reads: CASSHHKGRSSYEQYF. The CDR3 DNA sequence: TGCGCCAGCAGCCATCATAAGGGCCGGAGCTCCTACGAGCAGTACTTC.

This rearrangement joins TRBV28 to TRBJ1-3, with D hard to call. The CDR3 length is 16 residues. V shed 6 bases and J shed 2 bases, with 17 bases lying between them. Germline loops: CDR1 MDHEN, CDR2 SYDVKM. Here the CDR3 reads CASSLLGSIPGNTIYF. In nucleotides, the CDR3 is TGTGCCAGCAGCCTACTTGGGTCTATCCCTGGAAACACCATATATTTT.

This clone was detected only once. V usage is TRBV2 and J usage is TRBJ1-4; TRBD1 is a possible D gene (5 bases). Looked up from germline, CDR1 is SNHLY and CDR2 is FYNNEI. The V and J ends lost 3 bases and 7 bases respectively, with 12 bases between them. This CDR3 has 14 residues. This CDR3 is CASSDTAGGEKLFF. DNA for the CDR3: TGTGCCAGCAGTGACACGGCCGGGGGTGAAAAACTGTTTTTT.

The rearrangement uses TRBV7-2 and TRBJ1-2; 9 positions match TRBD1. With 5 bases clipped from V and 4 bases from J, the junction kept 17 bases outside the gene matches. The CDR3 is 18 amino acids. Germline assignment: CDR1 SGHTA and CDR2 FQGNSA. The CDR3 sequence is CASSRTGTGKFRFYGYTF. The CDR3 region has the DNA TGTGCCAGCAGCCGCACGGGGACAGGGAAATTTCGTTTCTATGGCTACACCTTC.

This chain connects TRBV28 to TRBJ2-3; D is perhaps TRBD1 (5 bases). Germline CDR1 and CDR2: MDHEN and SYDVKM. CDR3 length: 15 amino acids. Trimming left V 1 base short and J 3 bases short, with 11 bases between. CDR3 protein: CASSLFRVVTDTQYF. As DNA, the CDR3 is TGTGCCAGCAGTTTATTCAGGGTCGTAACAGATACGCAGTATTTT.

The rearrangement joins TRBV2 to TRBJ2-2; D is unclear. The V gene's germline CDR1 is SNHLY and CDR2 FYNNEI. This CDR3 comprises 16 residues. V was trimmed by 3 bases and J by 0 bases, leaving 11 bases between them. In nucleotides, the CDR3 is TGTGCCAGCAGTGATTCGACTCTTACGAACACCGGGGAGCTGTTTTTT. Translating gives CASSDSTLTNTGELFF.

CDR3 protein: CASSYSGTPVVEQYF. CDR3 nucleotide sequence: TGTGCCAGCAGTTACTCGGGGACACCCGTGGTCGAGCAGTACTTC. V gene TRBV6-5 combines with J gene TRBJ2-7, with a possible D match to TRBD1 (6 bases). In germline, CDR1 is MNHEY, CDR2 SVGAGI. V lost 0 bases to trimming and J lost 6 bases, with 15 bases between them. There are 15 residues in the CDR3.

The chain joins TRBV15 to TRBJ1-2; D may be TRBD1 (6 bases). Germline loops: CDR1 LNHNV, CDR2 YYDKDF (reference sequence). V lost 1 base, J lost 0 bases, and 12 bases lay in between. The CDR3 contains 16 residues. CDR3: CATSRAGTYSNYGYTF. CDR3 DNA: TGTGCCACCAGCAGAGCAGGGACATACTCTAACTATGGCTACACCTTC.

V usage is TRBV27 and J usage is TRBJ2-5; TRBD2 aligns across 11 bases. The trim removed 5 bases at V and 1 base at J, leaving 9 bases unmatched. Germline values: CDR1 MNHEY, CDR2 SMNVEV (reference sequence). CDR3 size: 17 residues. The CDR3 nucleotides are TGTGCCAGCAGTCCCCTCGGGACTAGCGGAACCCAAGAGACCCAGTACTTC. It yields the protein CASSPLGTSGTQETQYF.

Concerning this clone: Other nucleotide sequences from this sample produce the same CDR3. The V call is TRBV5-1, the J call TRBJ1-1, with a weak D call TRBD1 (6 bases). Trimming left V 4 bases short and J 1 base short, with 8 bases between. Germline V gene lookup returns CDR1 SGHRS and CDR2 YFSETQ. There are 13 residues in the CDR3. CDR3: CASSLGGNTEAFF. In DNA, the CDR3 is TGCGCCAGCAGCCTAGGGGGGAACACTGAAGCTTTCTTT.

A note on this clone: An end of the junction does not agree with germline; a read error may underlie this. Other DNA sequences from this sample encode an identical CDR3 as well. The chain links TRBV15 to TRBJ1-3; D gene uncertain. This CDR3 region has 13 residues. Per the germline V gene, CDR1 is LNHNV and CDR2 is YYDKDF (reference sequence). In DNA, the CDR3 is TGTGCCACTAGCAGAAAATCTGGAAACACCATATATTTT. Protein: CATSRKSGNTIYF.

CDR3 nucleotides: TGTGCCAGCAGATCCTCAGGGGCCCCCTACGAGCAGTACTTC. Amino acid sequence: CASRSSGAPYEQYF. The rearrangement joins TRBV27 to TRBJ2-7; D possibly corresponds to TRBD1 (6 bases). Trimming stripped 6 bases from V and 2 bases from J, with 14 bases between. Germline assignment: CDR1 MNHEY and CDR2 SMNVEV (reference sequence). The CDR3 extends over 14 amino acids.

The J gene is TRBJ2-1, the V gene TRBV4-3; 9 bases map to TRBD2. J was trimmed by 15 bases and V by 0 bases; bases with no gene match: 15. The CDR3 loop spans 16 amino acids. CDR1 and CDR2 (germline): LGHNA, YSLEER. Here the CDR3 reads CASSQDLGGGGVVRFF. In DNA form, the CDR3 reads TGCGCCAGCAGCCAAGACTTAGGCGGGGGGGGCGTTGTGCGGTTCTTC.

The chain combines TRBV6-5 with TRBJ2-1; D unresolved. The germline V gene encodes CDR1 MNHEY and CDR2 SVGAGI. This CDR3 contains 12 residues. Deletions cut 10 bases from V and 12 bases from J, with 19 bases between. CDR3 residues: CATTRPGLPQFF. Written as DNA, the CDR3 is TGTGCCACCACCCGGCCCGGGCTCCCGCAGTTCTTC.

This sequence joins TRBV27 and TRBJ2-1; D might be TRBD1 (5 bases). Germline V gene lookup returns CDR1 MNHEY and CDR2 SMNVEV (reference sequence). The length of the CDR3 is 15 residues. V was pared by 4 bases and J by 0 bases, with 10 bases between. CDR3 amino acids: CASSYTGSSYNEQFF. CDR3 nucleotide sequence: TGTGCCAGCAGTTACACAGGTAGCTCCTACAATGAGCAGTTCTTC.

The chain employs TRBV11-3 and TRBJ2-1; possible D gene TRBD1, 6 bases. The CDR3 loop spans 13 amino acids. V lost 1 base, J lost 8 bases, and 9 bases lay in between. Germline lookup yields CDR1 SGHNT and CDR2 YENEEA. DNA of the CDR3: TGTGCCAGCAGCTTAGGGACAGTTGATGAGCAGTTCTTC. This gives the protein CASSLGTVDEQFF.

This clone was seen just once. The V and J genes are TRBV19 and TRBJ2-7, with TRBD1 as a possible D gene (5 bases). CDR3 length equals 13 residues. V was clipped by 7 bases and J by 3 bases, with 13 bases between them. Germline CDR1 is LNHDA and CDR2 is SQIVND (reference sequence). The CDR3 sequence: CASIVDILYEQYF. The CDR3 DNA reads TGTGCCAGTATTGTGGACATCCTCTACGAGCAGTACTTC.

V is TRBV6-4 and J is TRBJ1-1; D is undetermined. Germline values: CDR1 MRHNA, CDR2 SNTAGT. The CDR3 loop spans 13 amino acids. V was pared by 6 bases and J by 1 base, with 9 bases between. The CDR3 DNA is TGTGCCAGCAGGGTACGCCGGAACACTGAAGCTTTCTTT. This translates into CASRVRRNTEAFF.

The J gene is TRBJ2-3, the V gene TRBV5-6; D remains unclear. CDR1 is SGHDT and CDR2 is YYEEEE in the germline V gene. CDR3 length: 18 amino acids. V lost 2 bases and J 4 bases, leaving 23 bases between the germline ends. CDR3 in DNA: TGTGCCAGCAGCTTTTCCCTGGCCCGATCCCTCTTCGCAGATACGCAGTATTTT. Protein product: CASSFSLARSLFADTQYF. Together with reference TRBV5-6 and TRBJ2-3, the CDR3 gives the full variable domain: DAGVTQSPTHLIKTRGQQVTLRCSPKSGHDTVSWYQQALGQGPQFIFQYYEEEERQRGNFPDRFSGHQFPNYSSELNVNALLLGDSALYLCASSFSLARSLFADTQYFGPGTRLTVL.

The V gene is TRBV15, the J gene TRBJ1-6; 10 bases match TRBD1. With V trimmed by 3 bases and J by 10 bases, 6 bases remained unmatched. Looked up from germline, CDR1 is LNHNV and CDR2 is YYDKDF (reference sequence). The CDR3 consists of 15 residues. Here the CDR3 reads CATSRTGTGESPLHF. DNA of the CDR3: TGTGCCACCAGCAGGACCGGGACAGGGGAATCACCCCTCCACTTT.

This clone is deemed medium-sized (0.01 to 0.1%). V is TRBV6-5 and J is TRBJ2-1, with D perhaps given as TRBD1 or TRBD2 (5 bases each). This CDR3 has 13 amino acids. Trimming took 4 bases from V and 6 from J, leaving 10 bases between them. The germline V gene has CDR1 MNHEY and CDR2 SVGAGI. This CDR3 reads CASSWDRTNEQFF. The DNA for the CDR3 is TGTGCCAGCAGTTGGGACCGTACCAATGAGCAGTTCTTC.

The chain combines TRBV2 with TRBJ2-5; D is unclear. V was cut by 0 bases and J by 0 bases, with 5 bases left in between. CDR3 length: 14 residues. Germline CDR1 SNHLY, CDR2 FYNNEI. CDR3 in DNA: TGTGCCAGCAGTGAAGCTACGAACCAAGAGACCCAGTACTTC. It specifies CASSEATNQETQYF.

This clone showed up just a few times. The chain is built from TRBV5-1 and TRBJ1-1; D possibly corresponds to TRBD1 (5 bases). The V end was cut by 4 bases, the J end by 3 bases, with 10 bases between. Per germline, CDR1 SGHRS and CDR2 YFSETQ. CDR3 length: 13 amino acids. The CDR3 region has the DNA TGCGCCAGCAGCGACCGGGACGACACTGAAGCTTTCTTT. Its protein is CASSDRDDTEAFF.

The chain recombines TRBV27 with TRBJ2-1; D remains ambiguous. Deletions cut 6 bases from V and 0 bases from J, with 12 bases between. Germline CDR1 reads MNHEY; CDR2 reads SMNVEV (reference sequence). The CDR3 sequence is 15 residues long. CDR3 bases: TGTGCCAGCAGGGCCAGCCTGAGCTCCTACAATGAGCAGTTCTTC. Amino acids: CASRASLSSYNEQFF.

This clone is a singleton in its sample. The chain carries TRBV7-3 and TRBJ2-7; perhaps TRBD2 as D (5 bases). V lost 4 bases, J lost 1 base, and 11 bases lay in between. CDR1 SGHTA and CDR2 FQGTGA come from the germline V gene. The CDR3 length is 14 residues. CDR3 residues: CASSSSGESYEQYF. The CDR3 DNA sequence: TGTGCCAGCAGCTCCAGCGGAGAATCCTACGAGCAGTACTTC.